This T cell receptor beta chain was captured by sequencing in a study of spatial heterogeneity in lung cancer. About the research overall: Fewer alpha-chain than beta-chain sequences were consistently detected. On average, each unique TCR and UMI combination appeared more than ten times in raw reads.

TCRdb redid the calling of the 5' RACE reads with MiXCR, one entry per CDR3 protein. The table lists about 100,000 distinct CDR3 sequences, nearly 4.5% of them singletons. Described time point: sample taken at primary tumor resection. The authors sequenced whole RNA from tumor, nontumor lung or frozen PBMC without sorting. This clonotype was counted ten times or more. Its antigen is still unknown. General study results and limits: Counts that tracked tumor mutation counts were those of expanded intratumoral alpha and beta TCRs. The study estimated about 6.4% alpha and over 12% beta chain coverage of tumor T cells.

V was trimmed by 3 bases and J by 6 bases, leaving 9 bases between them. From germline, CDR1 is DFQATT and CDR2 SNEGSKA (reference sequence). CDR3 length: 12 residues. The sequencing used lung tumor tissue, collected at surgery. V is TRBV20-1 and J is TRBJ2-1, with D possibly being TRBD2 (6 bases). This TCR derives from a male donor with early-stage non-small cell lung cancer. CDR3 amino acids: CSASGTGNEQFF. CDR3 nucleotides: TGCAGTGCTAGTGGGACTGGCAATGAGCAGTTCTTC.